This T cell receptor (beta chain) was captured in a study of T cell responses to AZD1222 COVID-19 vaccine. Here immunoSEQ multiplex PCR was the method, and the copy in TCRdb shows in-frame clones only, minus some. The sample records 140,000 to 150,000 clones, approximately 85% being singletons. Per the germline V gene, CDR1 is SGHDN and CDR2 is FVKESK. The V and J ends lost 4 bases and 2 bases respectively, with 15 bases between them. The CDR3 consists of 15 residues. The J gene is TRBJ2-7, the V gene TRBV14; D assignment may be TRBD1 or TRBD2 (5 bases each). This specimen was peripheral blood, taken 28 days after the second dose of the MenACWY control vaccine. This TCR was recovered from an adult who received the MenACWY meningococcal vaccine as a control. The CDR3, as DNA: TGTGCCAGCAGCCGGGGCGGAGGCGGACCCTACGAGCAGTACTTC. It specifies CASSRGGGGPYEQYF.